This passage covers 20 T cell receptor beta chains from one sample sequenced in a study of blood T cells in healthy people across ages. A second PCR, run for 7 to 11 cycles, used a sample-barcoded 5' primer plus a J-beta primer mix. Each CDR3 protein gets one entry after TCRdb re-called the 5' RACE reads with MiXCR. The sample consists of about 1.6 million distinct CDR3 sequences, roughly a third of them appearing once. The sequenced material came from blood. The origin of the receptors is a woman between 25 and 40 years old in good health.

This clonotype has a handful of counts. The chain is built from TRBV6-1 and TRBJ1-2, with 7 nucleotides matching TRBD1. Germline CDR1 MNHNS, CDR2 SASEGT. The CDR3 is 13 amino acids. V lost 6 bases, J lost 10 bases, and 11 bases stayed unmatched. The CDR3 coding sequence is TGTGCCAGCAGAGTGACCAGGGGGTGGCACTACACCTTC. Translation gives CASRVTRGWHYTF.

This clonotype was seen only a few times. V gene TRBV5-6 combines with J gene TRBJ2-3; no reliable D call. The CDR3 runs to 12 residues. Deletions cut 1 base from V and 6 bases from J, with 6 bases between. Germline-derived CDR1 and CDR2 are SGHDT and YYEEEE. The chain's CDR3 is CASSLWFDTQYF. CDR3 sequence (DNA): TGTGCCAGCAGCTTGTGGTTCGATACGCAGTATTTT.

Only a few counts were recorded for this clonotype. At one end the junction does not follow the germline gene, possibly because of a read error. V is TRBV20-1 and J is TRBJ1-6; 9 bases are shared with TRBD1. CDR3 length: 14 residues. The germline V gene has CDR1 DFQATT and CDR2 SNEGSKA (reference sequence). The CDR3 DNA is TGCGGTGCTAGAGCCCGGACAGGGGAATCACCCCTCCACTTT. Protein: CGARARTGESPLHF.

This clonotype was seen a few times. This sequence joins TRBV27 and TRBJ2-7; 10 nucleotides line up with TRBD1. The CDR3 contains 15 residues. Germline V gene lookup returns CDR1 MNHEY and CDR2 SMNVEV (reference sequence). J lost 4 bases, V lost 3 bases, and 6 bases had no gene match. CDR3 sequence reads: CASSFGTGDPYEQYF. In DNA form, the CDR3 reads TGTGCCAGCAGTTTCGGGACAGGGGATCCATACGAGCAGTACTTC.

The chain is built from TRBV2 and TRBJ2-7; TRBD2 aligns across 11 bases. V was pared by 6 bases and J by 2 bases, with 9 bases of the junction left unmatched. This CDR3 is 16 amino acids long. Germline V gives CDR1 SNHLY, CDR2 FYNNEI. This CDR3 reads CASSQDFSGGAYEQYF. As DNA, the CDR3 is TGTGCCAGCAGCCAAGATTTTAGCGGGGGGGCCTACGAGCAGTACTTC.

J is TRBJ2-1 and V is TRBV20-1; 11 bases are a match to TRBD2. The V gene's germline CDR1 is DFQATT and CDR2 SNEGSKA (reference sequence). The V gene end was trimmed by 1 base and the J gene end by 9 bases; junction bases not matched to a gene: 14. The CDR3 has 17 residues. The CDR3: CSARAAGGLAGRGEQFF. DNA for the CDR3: TGCAGTGCTAGAGCTGCGGGAGGACTAGCGGGTAGGGGTGAGCAGTTCTTC.

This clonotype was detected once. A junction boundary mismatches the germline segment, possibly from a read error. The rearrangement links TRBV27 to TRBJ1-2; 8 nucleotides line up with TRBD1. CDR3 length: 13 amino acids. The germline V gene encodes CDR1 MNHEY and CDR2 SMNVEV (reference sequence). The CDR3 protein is CAGSPTGGYGYTF. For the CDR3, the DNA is TGTGCCGGCAGTCCTACAGGGGGCTATGGCTACACCTTC.

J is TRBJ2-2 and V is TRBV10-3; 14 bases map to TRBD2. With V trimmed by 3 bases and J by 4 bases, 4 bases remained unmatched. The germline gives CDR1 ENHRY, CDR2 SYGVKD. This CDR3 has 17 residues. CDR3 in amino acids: CAISDFGLAGGTGELFF. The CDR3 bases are TGTGCCATCAGTGACTTTGGACTAGCGGGAGGCACCGGGGAGCTGTTTTTT.

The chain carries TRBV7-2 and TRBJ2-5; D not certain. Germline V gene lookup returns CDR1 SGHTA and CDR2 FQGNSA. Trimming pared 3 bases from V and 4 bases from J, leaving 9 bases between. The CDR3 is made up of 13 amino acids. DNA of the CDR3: TGTGCCAGCAGCTTTGCAGAGACAGAGACCCAGTACTTC. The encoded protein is CASSFAETETQYF.

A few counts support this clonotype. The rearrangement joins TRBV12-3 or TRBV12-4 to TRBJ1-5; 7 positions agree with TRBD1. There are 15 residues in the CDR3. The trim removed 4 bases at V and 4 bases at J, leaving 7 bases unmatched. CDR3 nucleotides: TGTGCCAGCAGTTCACTCACAGGGGAGAATCAGCCCCAGCATTTT. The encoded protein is CASSSLTGENQPQHF.

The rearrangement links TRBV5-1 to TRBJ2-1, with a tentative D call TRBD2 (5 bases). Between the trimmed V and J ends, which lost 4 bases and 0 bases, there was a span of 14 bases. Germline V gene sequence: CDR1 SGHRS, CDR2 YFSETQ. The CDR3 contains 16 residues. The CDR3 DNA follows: TGCGCCAGCAGCGCTCGAGGGCCGAGCTCCTACAATGAGCAGTTCTTC. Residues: CASSARGPSSYNEQFF.

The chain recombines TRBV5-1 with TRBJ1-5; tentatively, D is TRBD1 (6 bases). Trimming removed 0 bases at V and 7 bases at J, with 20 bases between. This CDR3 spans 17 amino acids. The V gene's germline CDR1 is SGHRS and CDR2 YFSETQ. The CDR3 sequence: CASSLGYAGGAGQPQHF. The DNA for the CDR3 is TGCGCCAGCAGCTTGGGGTATGCGGGGGGCGCTGGCCAGCCCCAGCATTTT.

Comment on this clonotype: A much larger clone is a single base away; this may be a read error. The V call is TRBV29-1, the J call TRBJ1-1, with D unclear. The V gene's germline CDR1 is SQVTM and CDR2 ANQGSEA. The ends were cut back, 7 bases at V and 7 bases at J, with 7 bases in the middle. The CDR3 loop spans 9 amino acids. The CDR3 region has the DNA TGCAGCGCGACGGATGAAGCTTTCTTT. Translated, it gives CSATDEAFF.

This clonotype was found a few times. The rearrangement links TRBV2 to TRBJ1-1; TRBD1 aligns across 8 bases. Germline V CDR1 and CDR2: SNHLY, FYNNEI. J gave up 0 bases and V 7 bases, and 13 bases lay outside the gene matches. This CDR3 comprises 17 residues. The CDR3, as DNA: TGTGCCAGCATTAAGGACAGGGCCTACTTCATGAACACTGAAGCTTTCTTT. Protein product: CASIKDRAYFMNTEAFF.

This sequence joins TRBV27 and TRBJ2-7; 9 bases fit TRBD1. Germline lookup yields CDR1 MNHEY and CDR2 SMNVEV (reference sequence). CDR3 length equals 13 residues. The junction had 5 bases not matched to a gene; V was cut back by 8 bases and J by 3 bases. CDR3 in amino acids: CASVRDRDYEQYF. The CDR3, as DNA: TGTGCCAGCGTTCGGGACAGGGACTACGAGCAGTACTTC.

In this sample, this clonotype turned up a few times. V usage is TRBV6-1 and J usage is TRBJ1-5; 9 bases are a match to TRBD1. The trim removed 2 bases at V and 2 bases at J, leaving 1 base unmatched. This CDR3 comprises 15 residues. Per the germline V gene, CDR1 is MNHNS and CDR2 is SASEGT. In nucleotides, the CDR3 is TGTGCCAGCAGTGAATGGGACAGGGGCAATCAGCCCCAGCATTTT. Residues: CASSEWDRGNQPQHF.

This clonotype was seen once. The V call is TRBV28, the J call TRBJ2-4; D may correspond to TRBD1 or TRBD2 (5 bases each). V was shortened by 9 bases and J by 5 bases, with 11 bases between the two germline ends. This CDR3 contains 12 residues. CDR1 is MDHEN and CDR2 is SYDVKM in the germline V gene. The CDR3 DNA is TGTGCCAGTTCGAGGGACCAAAACATTCAGTACTTC. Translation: CASSRDQNIQYF.

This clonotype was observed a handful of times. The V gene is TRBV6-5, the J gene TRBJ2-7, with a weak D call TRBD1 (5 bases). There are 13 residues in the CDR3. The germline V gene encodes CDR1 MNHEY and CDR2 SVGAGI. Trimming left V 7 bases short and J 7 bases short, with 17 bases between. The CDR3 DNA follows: TGTGCCAGCAACGCCCCAGGGTCGGTGGAGCAGTACTTC. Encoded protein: CASNAPGSVEQYF.

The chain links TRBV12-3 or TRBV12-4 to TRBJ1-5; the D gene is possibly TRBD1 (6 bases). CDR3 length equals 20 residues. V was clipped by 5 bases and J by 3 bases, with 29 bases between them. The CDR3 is CASSEGGAGLWRLINQPQHF. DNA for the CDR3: TGTGCCAGCAGTGAGGGGGGGGCGGGCCTTTGGCGGCTTATCAATCAGCCCCAGCATTTT.

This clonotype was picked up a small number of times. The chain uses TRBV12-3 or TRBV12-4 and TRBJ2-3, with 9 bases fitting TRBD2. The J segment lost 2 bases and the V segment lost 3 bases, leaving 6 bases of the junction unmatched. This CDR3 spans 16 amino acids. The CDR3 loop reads CASSLTVAGATDTQYF. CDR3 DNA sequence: TGTGCCAGCAGTTTGACCGTAGCGGGAGCCACAGATACGCAGTATTTT.